The clone carrying this T cell receptor beta chain appeared a few times. A junction end diverges from the germline sequence, so it may reflect a read error. Original analysis: From reference gene primer amplification, estimates of nucleated cell counts were derived. Sequencing was performed with immunoSEQ multiplex PCR; in TCRdb, only in-frame clones are kept and a portion is missing. From that table come the V and J calls and clone size; the DNA was used to work out D and trimming. The sample has 90,000 to 100,000 clones, around 81% seen once. These data come from a study of blood T cell repertoires in COVID-19. Background on the study: The United States, Italy and Spain provided the acute and convalescent COVID-19 samples. Sample material is recorded as cDNA or gDNA derived from T cells, B-cell-depleted T cells, or PBMCs.

The CDR3 has 11 amino acids. Germline V gene sequence: CDR1 GTSNPN, CDR2 SVGIG (reference sequence). The clonotype comes from a man aged 60-69 years with acute or convalescent COVID-19. Specimen: peripheral blood. The chain uses TRBV30 and TRBJ1-4, with D uncertain. DNA of the CDR3: TGTGCCTGGAGTGTACATCAGTCCACCTCTTTT. Encoded protein: CAWSVHQSTSF.